Sequencing of this TCR beta chain was carried out in a study of shared T cell receptors in the human thymus. This table comes from immunoSEQ multiplex PCR, and its TCRdb copy is limited to in-frame clones, with some not included. Of hundreds of thousands of clones listed, 70% to 90% are singletons. This CDR3 comprises 16 residues. The ends lost 5 bases at V and 5 bases at J; junction bases unmatched: 11. Germline V gene lookup returns CDR1 MDHEN and CDR2 SYDVKM. This clone was observed a few times. These sequences were also reported in another study, on human thymus T cells.

The chain links TRBV28 to TRBJ2-1; 8 bases are shared with TRBD2. The receptor was isolated from a boy in the first two years of life with a congenital heart defect. Sequenced: thymocytes. The CDR3 sequence: CASSPPRGGDHNEQFF. The CDR3 DNA reads as TGTGCCAGCAGTCCCCCCCGGGGGGGCGACCACAATGAGCAGTTCTTC.